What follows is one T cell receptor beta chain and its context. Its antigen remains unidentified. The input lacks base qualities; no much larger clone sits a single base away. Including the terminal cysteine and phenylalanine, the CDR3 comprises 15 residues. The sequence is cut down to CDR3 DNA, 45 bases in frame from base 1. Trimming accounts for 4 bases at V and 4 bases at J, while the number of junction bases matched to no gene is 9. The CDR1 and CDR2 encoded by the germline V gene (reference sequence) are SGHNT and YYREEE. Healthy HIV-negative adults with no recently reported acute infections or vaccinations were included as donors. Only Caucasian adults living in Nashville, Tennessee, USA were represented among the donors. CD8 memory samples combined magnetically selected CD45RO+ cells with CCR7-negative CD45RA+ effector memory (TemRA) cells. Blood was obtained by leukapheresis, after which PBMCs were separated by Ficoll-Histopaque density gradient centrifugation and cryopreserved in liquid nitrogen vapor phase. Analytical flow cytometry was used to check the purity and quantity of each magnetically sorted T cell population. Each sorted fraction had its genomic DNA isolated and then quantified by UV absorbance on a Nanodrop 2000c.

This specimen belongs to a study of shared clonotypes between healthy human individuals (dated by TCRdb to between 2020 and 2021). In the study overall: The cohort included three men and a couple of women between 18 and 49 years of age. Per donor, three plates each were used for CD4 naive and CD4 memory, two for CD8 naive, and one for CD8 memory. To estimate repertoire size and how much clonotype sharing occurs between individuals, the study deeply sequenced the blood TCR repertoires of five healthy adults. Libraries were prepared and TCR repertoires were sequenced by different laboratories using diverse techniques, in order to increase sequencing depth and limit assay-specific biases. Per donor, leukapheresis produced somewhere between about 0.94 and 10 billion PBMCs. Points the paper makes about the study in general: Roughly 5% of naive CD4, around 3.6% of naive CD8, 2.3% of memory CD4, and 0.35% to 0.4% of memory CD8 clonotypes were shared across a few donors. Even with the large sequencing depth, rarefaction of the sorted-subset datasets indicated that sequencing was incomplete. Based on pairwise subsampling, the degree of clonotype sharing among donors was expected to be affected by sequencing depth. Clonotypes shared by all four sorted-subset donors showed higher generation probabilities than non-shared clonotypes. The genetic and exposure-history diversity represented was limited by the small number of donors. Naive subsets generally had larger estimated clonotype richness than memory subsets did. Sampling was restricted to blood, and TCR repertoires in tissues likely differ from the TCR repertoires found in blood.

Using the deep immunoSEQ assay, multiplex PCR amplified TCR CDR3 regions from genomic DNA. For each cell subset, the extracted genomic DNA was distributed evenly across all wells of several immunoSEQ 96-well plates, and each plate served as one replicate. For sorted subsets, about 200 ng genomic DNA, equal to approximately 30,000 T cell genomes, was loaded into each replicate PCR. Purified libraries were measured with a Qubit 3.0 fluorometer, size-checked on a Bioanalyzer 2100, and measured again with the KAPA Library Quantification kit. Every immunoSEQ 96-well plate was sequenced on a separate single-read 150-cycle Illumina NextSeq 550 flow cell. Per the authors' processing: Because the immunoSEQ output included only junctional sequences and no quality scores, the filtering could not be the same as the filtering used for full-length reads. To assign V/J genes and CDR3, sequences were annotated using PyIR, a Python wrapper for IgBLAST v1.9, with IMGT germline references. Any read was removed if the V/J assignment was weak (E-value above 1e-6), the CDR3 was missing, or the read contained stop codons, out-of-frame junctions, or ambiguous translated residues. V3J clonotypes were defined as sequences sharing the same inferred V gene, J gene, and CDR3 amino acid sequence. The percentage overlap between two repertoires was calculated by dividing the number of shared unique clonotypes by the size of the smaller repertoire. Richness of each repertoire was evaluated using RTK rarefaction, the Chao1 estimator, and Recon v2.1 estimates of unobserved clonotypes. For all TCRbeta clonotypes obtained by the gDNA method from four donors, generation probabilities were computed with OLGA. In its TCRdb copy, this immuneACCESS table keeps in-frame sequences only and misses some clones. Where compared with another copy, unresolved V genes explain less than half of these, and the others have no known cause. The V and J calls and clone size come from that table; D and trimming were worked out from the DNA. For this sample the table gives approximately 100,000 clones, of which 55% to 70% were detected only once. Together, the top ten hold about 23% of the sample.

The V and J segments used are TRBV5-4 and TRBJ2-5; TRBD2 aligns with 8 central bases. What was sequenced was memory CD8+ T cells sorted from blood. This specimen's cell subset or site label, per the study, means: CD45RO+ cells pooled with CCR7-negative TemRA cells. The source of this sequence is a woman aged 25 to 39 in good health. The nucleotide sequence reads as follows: TGTGCCAGCAGCCCCCCTCGGGGGGGAAGAGAGACCCAGTACTTC. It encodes CASSPPRGGRETQYF.